The 4 T cell receptor beta chains given below trace back to one sample, sequenced in a study of shared clonotypes between healthy human individuals. Some clones are missing from TCRdb's copy, which holds only in-frame ones; the method was immunoSEQ multiplex PCR. Here the sample spans roughly 1.5 million clones, 98% being singletons. Material for sequencing was naive CD4+ T cells sorted from blood. Specified subset: CD45RA+ positively selected. The receptors shown here come from a man aged 25 to 40 in good health.

The rearrangement links TRBV30 to TRBJ1-3; no reliable D call. This CDR3 is 12 amino acids long. Trimming left V 2 bases short and J 2 bases short, with 4 bases between. The germline gives CDR1 GTSNPN, CDR2 SVGIG (reference sequence). The CDR3 DNA reads as TGTGCCTGGAGTCAGGCTGGAAACACCATATATTTT. This gives the protein CAWSQAGNTIYF. Complete variable domain (other parts from reference TRBV30 and TRBJ1-3): SQTIHQWPATLVQPVGSPLSLECTVEGTSNPNLYWYRQAAGRGLQLLFYSVGIGQISSEVPQNLSASRPQDRQFILSSKKLLLSDSGFYLCAWSQAGNTIYFGEGSWLTVV.

Concerning this clone: The sample contains more than one DNA sequence encoding this CDR3. The gene calls are TRBV7-9 and TRBJ2-1; D uncertain. Germline assignment: CDR1 SEHNR and CDR2 FQNEAQ (reference sequence). Trimming took off 4 bases at V and 1 base at J, with 5 bases between the two ends. The CDR3 sequence is 13 residues long. CDR3 sequence (DNA): TGTGCCAGCAGCTCCAGATCCTACAATGAGCAGTTCTTC. Translated: CASSSRSYNEQFF.

The chain couples TRBV9 to TRBJ2-2, with D possibly being TRBD2 (7 bases). Trimming shortened V by 0 bases and J by 0 bases, and 15 bases separated the two germline ends. This CDR3 comprises 18 residues. Germline V CDR1 and CDR2: SGDLS, YYNGEE. The CDR3 nucleotides read TGTGCCAGCAGCGTAGCCCCATGGGGGGGCGCGAACACCGGGGAGCTGTTTTTT. Translating it yields CASSVAPWGGANTGELFF.

V usage is TRBV14 and J usage is TRBJ2-3; D not resolved. Trimming left V 5 bases short and J 4 bases short, with 10 bases between. There are 13 residues in the CDR3. Germline V lookup: CDR1 SGHDN, CDR2 FVKESK. The CDR3: CASSLYVADTQYF. The DNA of the CDR3 is TGTGCCAGCAGCTTATACGTGGCAGATACGCAGTATTTT.